The rows below give T cell receptor beta chains drawn from one sample of a study of blood T cell repertoires in COVID-19. The table came from immunoSEQ multiplex PCR; TCRdb's copy has only in-frame clones and leaves some out. The table records about 48,000 clones, 70% to 90% of them present only once. Sequencing input: peripheral blood. These receptor sequences come from a woman aged 80 or older with COVID-19, enrolled during active disease. Both conserved end residues are part of each CDR3. D genes are given only for firm matches. For some rows the clone size is stated as once, few or many, or as a class when expanded; others skip it.

abundance	v_gene	j_gene	d_gene	CDR3nt	CDR3aa
.	TRBV24-1	TRBJ2-5	TRBD1	TGTGCCACACGACCGGGACAGGGGCGCGAGACCCAGTACTTC	CATRPGQGRETQYF
.	TRBV6-1	TRBJ1-5	.	TGTGCCAGCAGTGCCCCTGCGGGGGGCCGAGTAGGTCAGCCCCAGCATTTT	CASSAPAGGRVGQPQHF
.	TRBV4-2	TRBJ1-4	TRBD1	TGTGCCAGCAGCCAAGGAATTCCTTTTGTAACAGGGGACGGGGCCCATTTAGGTGAAAAACTGTTTTTT	CASSQGIPFVTGDGAHLGEKLFF
.	TRBV24-1	TRBJ1-1	.	TGTGCCACCAGTGACCGAAGCATGAACACTGAAGCTTTCTTT	CATSDRSMNTEAFF
few	TRBV27	TRBJ1-4	TRBD1	TGTGCCAGCAGGCGACAGGGTGGCGAAAAACTGTTTTTT	CASRRQGGEKLFF
.	TRBV4-2	TRBJ2-2	TRBD1	TGTGCCAGCAGCTCTCGAGGACAGGGTGGCACCGGGGAGCTGTTTTTT	CASSSRGQGGTGELFF
.	TRBV7-2	TRBJ2-1	.	TGTGCCAGCAGCCTGGGCCCTAACAATGAGCAGTTCTTC	CASSLGPNNEQFF
.	TRBV7-6	TRBJ2-1	.	TGTGCCAGCAGCTCCTCGACAGGCCGCAACAATGAGCAGTTCTTC	CASSSSTGRNNEQFF
.	TRBV5-6	TRBJ2-7	.	TGTGCCAGCAGCTTGGTTAGGCGGGCCAGATCTCCCGAGCAGTACTTC	CASSLVRRARSPEQYF
.	TRBV3-1/TRBV3-2	TRBJ2-1	.	TGTGCCAGCAGCCCATATCGACAGGGCGGGATGAATGAGCAGTTCTTC	CASSPYRQGGMNEQFF
.	TRBV6-6	TRBJ1-2	.	TGTGCCAGCAGTCCGCGCGCACCTACAGAGACTAACTATGGCTACACCTTC	CASSPRAPTETNYGYTF
few	TRBV7-9	TRBJ1-5	.	TGTGCCAGCAGTACCGGCGGGATTAGCAATCAGCCCCAGCATTTT	CASSTGGISNQPQHF
.	TRBV15	TRBJ1-3	TRBD1	TGTGCCACCAGCAGAGGGGGGACAGGAGCCTTCTCTGGAAACACCATATATTTT	CATSRGGTGAFSGNTIYF
.	TRBV27	TRBJ1-5	.	TGTGCCAGCAGTTTAGGGACTTCTGGGCAGCCCCAGCATTTT	CASSLGTSGQPQHF
.	TRBV28	TRBJ1-1	.	TGTGCCAGCAGTTTAGGACTTGTGCAAGCTTTCTTT	CASSLGLVQAFF
.	TRBV6-5	TRBJ2-3	.	TGTGCCAGCAGTCGACAGTTCACAGATACGCAGTATTTT	CASSRQFTDTQYF
once	TRBV5-1	TRBJ2-2	TRBD1	TGCGCCAGCAGCCCAACCGGGACAGGGGGTCGGGAGCTGTTTTTT	CASSPTGTGGRELFF
.	TRBV6-5	TRBJ2-3	TRBD2	TGTGCCAGCAGTTACGAAGGACTAGCGTTGGATACGCAGTATTTT	CASSYEGLALDTQYF
.	TRBV2	TRBJ1-2	TRBD1	TGTGCCAGCAGTACGGACAGGGACTATGGCTACACCTTC	CASSTDRDYGYTF
.	TRBV27	TRBJ2-1	.	TGTGCCAGCAGTTTATCGTTAGCGGCGTTCTACAATGAGCAGTTCTTC	CASSLSLAAFYNEQFF
.	TRBV7-9	TRBJ1-1	.	TGTGCCAGCAGCCTCCATACTCAAGGGGCAGGTGCGGCTTTCTTT	CASSLHTQGAGAAFF
once	TRBV30	TRBJ2-7	.	TGTGCCTGGAGACCCGGACGGGGAACCTACGAGCAGTACTTC	CAWRPGRGTYEQYF
once	TRBV2	TRBJ1-2	.	TGTGCCAGCAGTAAAGGGGGGGATGGCTATGGCTACACCTTC	CASSKGGDGYGYTF
.	TRBV18	TRBJ2-7	TRBD2	TGTGCCAGCTCAACCCTTAGCGGGAGGGCCGGCGAGCAGTACTTC	CASSTLSGRAGEQYF
.	TRBV30	TRBJ2-5	TRBD2	TGTGCCTGGAGTCCGGGTGCGGGGGGGTCCCAAGAGACCCAGTACTTC	CAWSPGAGGSQETQYF
.	TRBV18	TRBJ1-6	.	TGTGCCAGCTCTGAAGCAGGCAGCCTCAGCTCCTATAATTCACCCCTCCACTTT	CASSEAGSLSSYNSPLHF
.	TRBV15	TRBJ2-7	TRBD2	TGTGCCACCAGCAGAGATCTTAGAGCGGGGGAGCAGTACTTC	CATSRDLRAGEQYF
.	TRBV13	TRBJ2-1	.	TGTGCCAGCAGCGGGAGACTATCCGAGCAGTTCTTC	CASSGRLSEQFF
.	TRBV11-2	TRBJ2-7	TRBD2	TGTGCCAGCAGCTCCCCTAGCGGTGGTCCCTACGAGCAGTACTTC	CASSSPSGGPYEQYF
few	TRBV7-2	TRBJ1-1	.	TGTGCCAGCAGCTTTTCCACCGGGACACTCAGGGTCCCTGAAGCTTTCTTT	CASSFSTGTLRVPEAFF
.	TRBV27	TRBJ2-7	TRBD2	TGTGCCAGCAGTCCCCTCACTAGCGGGAGGGCCTCCGAGCAGTACTTC	CASSPLTSGRASEQYF
.	TRBV2	TRBJ2-1	.	TGTGCCAGCAGTGGGCAGGGAGGAAACAATGAGCAGTTCTTC	CASSGQGGNNEQFF
.	TRBV6-5	TRBJ2-2	.	TGTGCCAGCAGACGGGACATGAACACCGGGGAGCTGTTTTTT	CASRRDMNTGELFF
.	TRBV27	TRBJ1-2	TRBD1	TGTGCCAGCAGACGGCAGGGGGCTGGCTATGGCTACACCTTC	CASRRQGAGYGYTF
.	TRBV3-1/TRBV3-2	TRBJ2-5	TRBD1	TGTGCCAGCAGCCGGACAGGACAAGAGACCCAGTACTTC	CASSRTGQETQYF
once	TRBV5-1	TRBJ1-2	TRBD1	TGCGCCAGCAGCTTGGGGACAGGGACTTATGGCTACACCTTC	CASSLGTGTYGYTF
.	TRBV5-4	TRBJ2-1	.	TGTGCCAGCAGCTTGGAAGCCCAGGATGGGTATGAGCAGTTCTTC	CASSLEAQDGYEQFF
.	TRBV24-1	TRBJ1-4	.	TGTGCCACCAGTGATATGCGGGGTAGGGAAAAACTGTTTTTT	CATSDMRGREKLFF
.	TRBV11-3	TRBJ2-3	TRBD1	TGTGCCAGCAACAGGGGGCATGGAGATACGCAGTATTTT	CASNRGHGDTQYF
.	TRBV6-6	TRBJ2-7	TRBD1	TGTGCCAGCAGCCCTGTGACAGGGGGTTTCTACGAGCAGTACTTC	CASSPVTGGFYEQYF
.	TRBV27	TRBJ2-7	TRBD2	TGTGCCAGCAGGCGGGAGGGCCGGGTTGACGAGCAGTACTTC	CASRREGRVDEQYF
.	TRBV6-5	TRBJ1-2	.	TGTGCCAGCAGCCCCGGGACAACCTACTATGGCTACACCTTC	CASSPGTTYYGYTF
once	TRBV10-1	TRBJ1-1	TRBD1	TGCGCCAGCAGTGGGGGATACAGGGGAAACACTGAAGCTTTCTTT	CASSGGYRGNTEAFF
.	TRBV3-1/TRBV3-2	TRBJ2-5	.	TGTGCCAGCAGCCAAGAGCCAGGGGCAAGGGAGACCCAGTACTTC	CASSQEPGARETQYF
.	TRBV9	TRBJ2-7	TRBD2	TGTGCCAGCAGCGCCCAGGTAGCTAGCGGGACTCACGAGCAGTACTTC	CASSAQVASGTHEQYF
.	TRBV9	TRBJ1-6	TRBD1	TGTGCCAGCAGCGTCAGACAGGGGGGTTGGAATTCACCCCTCCACTTT	CASSVRQGGWNSPLHF
.	TRBV2	TRBJ1-2	TRBD1	TGTGCCAGCAGTGTCCAAAGGGGGCCAGTCTATGGCTACACCTTC	CASSVQRGPVYGYTF
.	TRBV24-1	TRBJ1-4	.	TGTGCCACCAGTGATTCCCGCGGGAGGAATCATAATGAAAAACTGTTTTTT	CATSDSRGRNHNEKLFF
few	TRBV10-3	TRBJ1-6	TRBD1	TGTGCCACCACGGGACAGGGGGCTTCACCCCTCCACTTT	CATTGQGASPLHF
.	TRBV2	TRBJ1-5	.	TGTGCCAGCAGTTTTTTACAGAGCAATCAGCCCCAGCATTTT	CASSFLQSNQPQHF
.	TRBV9	TRBJ1-1	.	TGTGCCAGCAGCGGTGGGCTGTTGAACACTGAAGCTTTCTTT	CASSGGLLNTEAFF
.	TRBV5-1	TRBJ1-4	.	TGCGCCAGCAAGGACACTACAACTAATGAAAAACTGTTTTTT	CASKDTTTNEKLFF